This is a list of T cell receptor beta chains from one sample in a study of tumor-infiltrating lymphocytes in localized non-small cell lung cancer. Assay used: immunoSEQ multiplex PCR; TCRdb lists only in-frame clones, some missing. Found here are roughly 13,000 clones, roughly 70% of them singletons; the top ten hold approximately 4%. Sequenced: lung tumor tissue. Receptors originate from a human donor with non-small cell lung cancer. Each CDR3 is given with its conserved first and last residue. Each record gives: J gene, clone size, V gene, CDR3 length, D gene, CDR3 protein, CDR3 DNA. The D gene is left open where the match is weak. Expanded clones are given a class, and other clones once, few, many or no size at all.

J gene: TRBJ1-5; clone size: NA; V gene: TRBV27; CDR3 length: 13; D gene: NA; CDR3 protein: CASRRGYDQPQHF; CDR3 DNA: TGTGCCAGCAGGAGGGGTTACGATCAGCCCCAGCATTTT
J gene: TRBJ1-5; clone size: NA; V gene: TRBV19; CDR3 length: 15; D gene: NA; CDR3 protein: CASSPPSYSNQPQHF; CDR3 DNA: TGTGCCAGTAGTCCCCCCAGTTATAGCAATCAGCCCCAGCATTTT
J gene: TRBJ1-1; clone size: NA; V gene: TRBV5-6; CDR3 length: 11; D gene: NA; CDR3 protein: CASRGNTEAFF; CDR3 DNA: TGTGCCAGCAGGGGAAACACTGAAGCTTTCTTT
J gene: TRBJ1-3; clone size: NA; V gene: TRBV7-9; CDR3 length: 12; D gene: NA; CDR3 protein: CASSPTGNTIYF; CDR3 DNA: TGTGCCAGCAGTCCCACTGGAAACACCATATATTTT
J gene: TRBJ2-7; clone size: NA; V gene: TRBV29-1; CDR3 length: 12; D gene: TRBD1; CDR3 protein: CSVGTGSYEQYF; CDR3 DNA: TGCAGCGTTGGGACAGGATCCTACGAGCAGTACTTC
J gene: TRBJ1-2; clone size: NA; V gene: TRBV5-1; CDR3 length: 15; D gene: NA; CDR3 protein: CASSLTGTEPYGYTF; CDR3 DNA: TGCGCCAGCAGCTTGACTGGGACGGAGCCCTATGGCTACACCTTC
J gene: TRBJ2-1; clone size: once; V gene: TRBV11-2; CDR3 length: 16; D gene: TRBD2; CDR3 protein: CASSWGTSVPNNEQFF; CDR3 DNA: TGTGCCAGCAGCTGGGGGACTAGCGTCCCCAACAATGAGCAGTTCTTC
J gene: TRBJ1-3; clone size: NA; V gene: TRBV7-9; CDR3 length: 13; D gene: NA; CDR3 protein: CASSPASGNTIYF; CDR3 DNA: TGTGCCAGCAGCCCAGCATCTGGAAACACCATATATTTT
J gene: TRBJ2-4; clone size: NA; V gene: TRBV29-1; CDR3 length: 12; D gene: TRBD1; CDR3 protein: CSVEDQPGGFYF; CDR3 DNA: TGCAGCGTTGAAGATCAGCCAGGGGGCTTCTACTTC
J gene: TRBJ1-4; clone size: NA; V gene: TRBV5-1; CDR3 length: 14; D gene: TRBD1; CDR3 protein: CASSFQGGEKKLFF; CDR3 DNA: TGCGCCAGCAGCTTCCAGGGGGGCGAGAAAAAACTGTTTTTT
J gene: TRBJ2-5; clone size: NA; V gene: TRBV11-2; CDR3 length: 14; D gene: NA; CDR3 protein: CASSLGAGQETQYF; CDR3 DNA: TGTGCCAGCAGCTTAGGAGCGGGCCAAGAGACCCAGTACTTC
J gene: TRBJ2-7; clone size: NA; V gene: TRBV7-9; CDR3 length: 13; D gene: NA; CDR3 protein: CASSEDSPYEQYF; CDR3 DNA: TGTGCCAGCAGCGAGGACAGCCCCTACGAGCAGTACTTC
J gene: TRBJ2-1; clone size: NA; V gene: TRBV19; CDR3 length: 14; D gene: NA; CDR3 protein: CASSGTGTYNEQFF; CDR3 DNA: TGTGCCAGTAGTGGTACCGGGACCTACAATGAGCAGTTCTTC
J gene: TRBJ1-2; clone size: NA; V gene: TRBV7-2; CDR3 length: 14; D gene: NA; CDR3 protein: CASSLQGSGWGYTF; CDR3 DNA: TGTGCCAGCAGCTTACAGGGGTCAGGGTGGGGCTACACCTTC
J gene: TRBJ1-2; clone size: medium-sized; V gene: TRBV4-2; CDR3 length: 16; D gene: TRBD1; CDR3 protein: CASSLWGRGQVHGYTF; CDR3 DNA: TGTGCCAGCAGCCTCTGGGGCAGGGGGCAGGTTCATGGCTACACCTTC
J gene: TRBJ2-2; clone size: once; V gene: TRBV2; CDR3 length: 20; D gene: NA; CDR3 protein: CASSDPKSGTLVRNTGELFF; CDR3 DNA: TGTGCCAGCAGTGATCCTAAATCCGGGACCCTGGTTCGGAACACCGGGGAGCTGTTTTTT
J gene: TRBJ1-2; clone size: NA; V gene: TRBV2; CDR3 length: 17; D gene: NA; CDR3 protein: CASSDMRGGQNNYGYTF; CDR3 DNA: TGTGCCAGCAGTGATATGAGGGGGGGGCAGAATAACTATGGCTACACCTTC
J gene: TRBJ2-4; clone size: NA; V gene: TRBV5-1; CDR3 length: 15; D gene: TRBD1; CDR3 protein: CASSQPGQGGNIQYF; CDR3 DNA: TGCGCCAGCAGCCAGCCGGGACAGGGGGGAAACATTCAGTACTTC
J gene: TRBJ1-3; clone size: NA; V gene: TRBV5-5; CDR3 length: 14; D gene: NA; CDR3 protein: CASSFSFGRNTIYF; CDR3 DNA: TGTGCCAGCAGCTTTAGCTTCGGCCGGAACACCATATATTTT
J gene: TRBJ1-2; clone size: NA; V gene: TRBV29-1; CDR3 length: 13; D gene: TRBD1; CDR3 protein: CSVGLYDRGGYTF; CDR3 DNA: TGCAGCGTTGGCCTATACGACAGGGGTGGCTACACCTTC